This T cell receptor (beta chain) was sequenced for a study of human T cells and chemical hapten exposure. From the RACE reads, TCRdb called clonotypes with MiXCR, one entry per CDR3 protein. The repertoire holds about 40,000 distinct CDR3 sequences, over 9.5% seen once, with about 5.9% in the top ten. Time point denoted: pre-sensitization, week 0. This sample's treatment: therapeutic diphenylcyclopropenone sensitization with weekly scalp DPC. The germline V and J ends were trimmed by 1 base and 4 bases, with 13 bases remaining between them. CDR1 and CDR2 (germline): SGHTA, FQGNSA. The CDR3 runs to 15 residues.

This receptor was obtained from a man aged 25-40 years with alopecia areata. Some clones in this sample may be carry-over from other donors' samples. Here the sequenced sample was whole blood, taken in connection with sensitization to the hapten diphenylcyclopropenone (DPC). This rearrangement joins TRBV7-2 to TRBJ1-1; D call uncertain. CDR3 in amino acids: CASSLVLGRSTEAFF. Written as DNA, the CDR3 is TGTGCCAGCAGCTTAGTTCTAGGAAGGAGCACTGAAGCTTTCTTT. The full variable domain, in which reference TRBV7-2 and TRBJ1-1 provide the parts outside the CDR3, is GAGVSQSPSNKVTEKGKDVELRCDPISGHTALYWYRQSLGQGLEFLIYFQGNSAPDKSGLPSDRFSAERTGGSVSTLTIQRTQQEDSAVYLCASSLVLGRSTEAFFGQGTRLTVV.